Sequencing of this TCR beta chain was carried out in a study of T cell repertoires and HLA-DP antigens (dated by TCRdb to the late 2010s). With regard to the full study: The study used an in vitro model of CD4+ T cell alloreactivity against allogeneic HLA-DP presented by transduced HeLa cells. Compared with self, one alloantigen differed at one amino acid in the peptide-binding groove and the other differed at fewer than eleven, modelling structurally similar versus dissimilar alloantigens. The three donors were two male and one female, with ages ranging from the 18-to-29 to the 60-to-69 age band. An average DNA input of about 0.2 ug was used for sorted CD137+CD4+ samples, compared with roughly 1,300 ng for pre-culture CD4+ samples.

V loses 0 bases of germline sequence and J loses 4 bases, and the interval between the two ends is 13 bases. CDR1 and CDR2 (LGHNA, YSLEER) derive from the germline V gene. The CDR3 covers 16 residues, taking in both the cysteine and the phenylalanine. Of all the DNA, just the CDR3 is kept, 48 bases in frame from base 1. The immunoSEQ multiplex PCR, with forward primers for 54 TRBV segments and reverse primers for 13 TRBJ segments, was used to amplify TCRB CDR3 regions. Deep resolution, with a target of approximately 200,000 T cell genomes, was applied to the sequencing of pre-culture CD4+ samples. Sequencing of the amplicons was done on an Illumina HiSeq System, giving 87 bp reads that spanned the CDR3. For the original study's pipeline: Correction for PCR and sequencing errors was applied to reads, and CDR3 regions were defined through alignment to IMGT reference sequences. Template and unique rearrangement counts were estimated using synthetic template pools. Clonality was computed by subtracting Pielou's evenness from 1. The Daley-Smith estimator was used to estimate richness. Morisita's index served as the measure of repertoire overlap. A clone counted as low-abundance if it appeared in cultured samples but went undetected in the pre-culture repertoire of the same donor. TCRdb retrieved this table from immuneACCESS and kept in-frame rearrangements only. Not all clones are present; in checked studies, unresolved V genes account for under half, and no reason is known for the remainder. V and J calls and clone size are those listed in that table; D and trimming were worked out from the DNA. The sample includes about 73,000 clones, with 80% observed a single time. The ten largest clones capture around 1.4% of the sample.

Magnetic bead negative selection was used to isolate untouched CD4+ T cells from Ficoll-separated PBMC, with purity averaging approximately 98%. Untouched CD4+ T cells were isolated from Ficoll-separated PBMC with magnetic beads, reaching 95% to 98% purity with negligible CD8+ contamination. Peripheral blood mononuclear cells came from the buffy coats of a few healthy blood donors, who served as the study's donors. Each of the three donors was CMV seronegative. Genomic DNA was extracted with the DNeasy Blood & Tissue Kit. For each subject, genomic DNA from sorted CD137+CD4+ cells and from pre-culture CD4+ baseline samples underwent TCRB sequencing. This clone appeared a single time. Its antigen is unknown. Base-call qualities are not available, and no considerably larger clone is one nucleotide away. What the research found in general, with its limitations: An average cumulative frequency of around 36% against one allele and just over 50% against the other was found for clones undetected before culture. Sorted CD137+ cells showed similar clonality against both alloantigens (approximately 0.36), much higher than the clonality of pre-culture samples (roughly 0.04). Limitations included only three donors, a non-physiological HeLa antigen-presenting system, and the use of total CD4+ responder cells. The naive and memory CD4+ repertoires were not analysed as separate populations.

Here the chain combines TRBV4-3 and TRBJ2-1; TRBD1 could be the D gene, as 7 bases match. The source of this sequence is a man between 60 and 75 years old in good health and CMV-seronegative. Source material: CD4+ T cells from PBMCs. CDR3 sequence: CASSQESAGGYNEQFF. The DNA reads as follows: TGCGCCAGCAGCCAAGAATCGGCAGGGGGGTACAATGAGCAGTTCTTC.